The T cell receptor (beta chain) under discussion was sequenced for a study of cytomegalovirus exposure and HLA in healthy donors. Of note for this clone: Its antigen remains unidentified.

With 60 Vbeta and 13 Jbeta primers, the PCR was carried out. This table comes from immunoSEQ multiplex PCR, and its TCRdb copy is limited to in-frame clones, with some not included. The sample records 120,000 to 150,000 clones, 88% being singletons. General observations from the study: One later analysis reportedly identified an Asian-associated ancestry cluster that showed fewer N-insertions than the roughly 620-donor mean.

This clonotype was sampled from a woman aged 35 to 49 in good health and CMV-seronegative. The sequencing input was PBMCs.

CDR3 bases: TGTGCCAGCAACACCCGGGACAGGGGATACAATGAGCAGTTCTTC. Protein: CASNTRDRGYNEQFF. This sequence joins TRBV28 and TRBJ2-1, with 10 bases fitting TRBD1. The CDR3 is made up of 15 amino acids. Germline CDR1 MDHEN, CDR2 SYDVKM. V was clipped by 7 bases and J by 4 bases; unmatched bases: 7.